One and the same sample provided the 11 T cell receptor beta chains below, sequenced in a study of glioma-infiltrating T cells (dated by TCRdb to about 2016). The sequencing machine was an Illumina MiSeq. The iRepertoire nested amplicon-rescue multiplex PCR (arm-PCR) platform was used to amplify TCR alpha and beta CDR3 regions from RNA. The raw public reads went through TCRdb reprocessing: fastp at Q25, MiXCR clone calling, in-frame beta chains kept. Entries are consolidated by CDR3 protein sequence, retaining the most common genes and DNA. The sample table records approximately 190,000 distinct CDR3 sequences; more than 25% of these occur just once. Around 20% of the sample rests with the top ten. Sample: glioma tissue, nonneoplastic brain tissue, or PBMCs (not recorded which). These TCRs come from a human donor with low-grade glioma or glioblastoma, undergoing nonglioma brain surgery, or in good health (not recorded which).

A word on this clonotype: One junction end does not reproduce the germline sequence, and a read error may be involved. The chain combines TRBV20-1 with TRBJ2-2, with D perhaps matching TRBD1 or TRBD2 (6 bases each). Germline assignment: CDR1 DFQATT and CDR2 SNEGSKA (reference sequence). CDR3 length: 17 residues. The CDR3 DNA is TGCAGTGCTAGAGTCAGGGGTGTTATCGCCCGGTCCGGGGGGCTGTTTTTT. Protein sequence: CSARVRGVIARSGGLFF.

This clonotype occurred many times. The J gene is TRBJ1-2, the V gene TRBV7-9; the D gene is possibly TRBD1 (5 bases). CDR3 size: 13 residues. V was trimmed by 3 bases and J by 4 bases, leaving 9 bases between them. The V gene's germline CDR1 is SEHNR and CDR2 FQNEAQ (reference sequence). CDR3 nucleotides: TGTGCCAGCAGCTTGACAGCTTCCTATGGCTACACCTTC. Its protein is CASSLTASYGYTF.

This clonotype was recorded at least ten times. This rearrangement joins TRBV3-1 to TRBJ2-3; D is uncertain. The germline gives CDR1 LGHDT, CDR2 YNNKEL (reference sequence). The germline V and J ends were trimmed by 1 base and 2 bases, with 13 bases remaining between them. The CDR3 has 16 amino acids. CDR3: CASSQGRRQLTDTQYF. CDR3 nucleotides: TGTGCCAGCAGCCAAGGCCGGAGACAACTCACAGATACGCAGTATTTT.

Details on this clonotype: Since a much larger clone is just one base distant, this may be a read error. This chain uses TRBV5-1 with TRBJ2-3; D remains ambiguous. V was shortened by 3 bases and J by 2 bases, with 13 bases between the two germline ends. Germline CDR1 and CDR2: SGHRS and YFSETQ. This CDR3 has 15 residues. The CDR3 protein is CASSCIGEITDTQYF. In DNA form, the CDR3 reads TGCGCCAGCAGCTGTATAGGAGAAATCACAGATACGCAGTATTTT.

With regard to this clonotype: A read error may be the cause here, since a much bigger clone is one base away. The chain uses TRBV11-2 and TRBJ2-5, with D possibly TRBD2 on 6 matching bases. From germline, CDR1 is SGHAT and CDR2 FQNNGV. This CDR3 is 18 amino acids long. This CDR3 is CASSEVPGVRKVQETQYF. CDR3 nucleotide sequence: TGCGCCAGCAGCGAAGTGCCGGGAGTACGGAAAGTTCAAGAGACCCAGTACTTC.

The V gene is TRBV11-1, the J gene TRBJ2-2; possible D gene TRBD1, 5 bases. Germline values: CDR1 SGHAT, CDR2 FQDESV (reference sequence). This CDR3 has 18 amino acids. With 4 bases removed from V and 6 bases from J, the gap between germline ends came to 24 bases. The CDR3 loop is CASSSSLQDRIPPGELFF. Written as DNA, the CDR3 is TGTGCCAGCAGCTCTTCACTACAGGACCGCATACCACCCGGGGAGCTGTTTTTT.

The chain recombines TRBV4-3 with TRBJ2-1; D assignment may be TRBD1 or TRBD2 (6 bases each). From germline, CDR1 is LGHNA and CDR2 YSLEER. The ends were cut back, 4 bases at V and 12 bases at J, with 25 bases in the middle. The CDR3 loop spans 16 amino acids. The CDR3 loop reads CASSLAPGQGTGGQFF. For the CDR3, the DNA is TGCGCCAGCAGCCTAGCTCCGGGACAAGGGACTGGGGGGCAGTTCTTC.

This clonotype was seen at least ten times. This chain links TRBV20-1 with TRBJ2-7, with 11 nucleotides matching TRBD2. Trimming at V came to 5 bases and at J to 6 bases, leaving 9 bases not matched to a gene. Germline CDR1 reads DFQATT; CDR2 reads SNEGSKA (reference sequence). The CDR3 covers 14 residues. CDR3 nucleotide sequence: TGCAGTGCTTTAGTCCTAGCGGGAGGAAGCGAGCAGTACTTC. Amino acids: CSALVLAGGSEQYF.

In this sample, this clonotype turned up many times. The gene calls are TRBV10-3 and TRBJ2-5, with 12 bases lining up with TRBD2. The CDR3 is 13 amino acids. The germline CDR1 and CDR2 sequences are ENHRY and SYGVKD. V lost 11 bases, J lost 3 bases, and 4 bases stayed unmatched. CDR3 amino acids: CAVTSGREETQYF. CDR3 nucleotides: TGTGCCGTGACTAGCGGGAGAGAAGAGACCCAGTACTTC.

Details on this clonotype: A much larger clone is a single base away; this may be a read error. This sequence joins TRBV7-2 and TRBJ1-2; no definite D call. The CDR3 is 15 amino acids. From germline, CDR1 is SGHTA and CDR2 FQGNSA. V lost 1 base and J lost 4, with 13 bases in between. CDR3 in amino acids: CASSLGSYFGYGYTF. In DNA form, the CDR3 reads TGTGCCAGCAGCTTAGGGTCGTATTTCGGCTATGGCTACACCTTC.

This clonotype was found a few times. The rearrangement uses TRBV5-1 and TRBJ2-7; 8 bases are a match to TRBD1. Germline V gene data show CDR1 as SGHRS and CDR2 as YFSETQ. The CDR3 consists of 14 residues. V lost 4 bases, J lost 5 bases, and 8 bases stayed unmatched. The CDR3: CASSRGQGNDEQYF. CDR3 in DNA: TGCGCCAGCAGCCGTGGACAGGGAAATGACGAGCAGTACTTC.